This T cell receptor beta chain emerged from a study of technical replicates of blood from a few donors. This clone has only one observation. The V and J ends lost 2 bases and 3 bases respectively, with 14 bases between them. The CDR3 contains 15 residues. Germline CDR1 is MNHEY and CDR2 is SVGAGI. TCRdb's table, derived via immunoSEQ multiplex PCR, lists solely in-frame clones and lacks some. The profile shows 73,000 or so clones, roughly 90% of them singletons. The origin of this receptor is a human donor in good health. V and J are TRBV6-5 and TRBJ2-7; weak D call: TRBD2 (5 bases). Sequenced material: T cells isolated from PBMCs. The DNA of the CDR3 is TGTGCCAGCAGTTACCCGGCCGGGGAATACTACGAGCAGTACTTC. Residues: CASSYPAGEYYEQYF.